Listed below are T cell receptor beta chains from one sample, sequenced in a study of T cells in severe cutaneous drug reactions. TCRdb re-called the multiplex PCR reads and gives one entry per CDR3 protein, without DNA. Its table lists 20,000 to 25,000 distinct CDR3 sequences. Sequencing input: PBMCs. These receptors were obtained from a human donor with toxic epidermal necrolysis, a severe cutaneous drug reaction. Each CDR3 is given with its conserved first and last residue. Fields, in order: V gene, J gene, clone size, CDR3 protein. Part of the rows lack a size; the others show once, few, many or a class for expanded clones.

TRBV3-1	TRBJ2-1	NA	CASSQDLAVYNEQFF
TRBV20-1	TRBJ2-7	NA	CSARDQAAYYEQYF
TRBV29-1	TRBJ1-1	NA	CSVEGAVGVREAFF
TRBV9	TRBJ1-5	NA	CASSAEDSPHQPQHF
TRBV12-3/TRBV12-4	TRBJ2-2	NA	CASSLPFPTGELFF
TRBV7-9	TRBJ2-2	NA	CASRGEENTGELFF
TRBV29-1	TRBJ2-5	NA	CSVVFDLGAETQYF
TRBV7-6	TRBJ2-7	NA	CASSFGVALSSYEQYF
TRBV15	TRBJ1-4	NA	CATSRRMIRGSLWEKLFF
TRBV4-2	TRBJ2-3	NA	CASSQDGQGSTDTQYF
TRBV29-1	TRBJ1-1	medium-sized	CSVDSGPGEAFF
TRBV30	TRBJ1-1	medium-sized	CAWSVDIGGTEAFF
TRBV7-2	TRBJ1-5	NA	CASSLPPTMSRPQHF
TRBV20-1	TRBJ2-1	NA	CSARGGSAYNEQFF
TRBV10-1	TRBJ2-1	NA	CASSPAIAGGYNEQFF
TRBV6-6	TRBJ2-3	NA	CASRLLAGGTDTQYF
TRBV2	TRBJ2-3	medium-sized	CASWAAGATDTQYF
TRBV7-2	TRBJ1-2	NA	CASTKRMPWTARYGYTF
TRBV19	TRBJ1-1	NA	CASSISSGTWGMNTEAFF
TRBV29-1	TRBJ2-1	NA	CSVGGRTYNEQFF
TRBV5-4	TRBJ2-7	NA	CASSSSQGSSYEQYF
TRBV4-3	TRBJ2-7	NA	CASSQDWGEGPYEQYF
TRBV29-1	TRBJ1-5	NA	CSVGEGSDQPQHF
TRBV4-1	TRBJ2-1	NA	CASSQGIDRGNYNEQFF
TRBV2	TRBJ2-1	NA	CASSDTRDNNEQFF
TRBV7-9	TRBJ2-3	NA	CASSLVALARDTQYF
TRBV3-1	TRBJ2-3	NA	CASSQEGAWGTDTQYF
TRBV20-1	TRBJ2-5	NA	CSARDGSTRETQYF
TRBV4-3	TRBJ2-1	NA	CASSQEWRTKYNEQFF
TRBV27	TRBJ2-3	NA	CASSSGTSGSMTDTQYF
TRBV27	TRBJ2-1	NA	CASSLTSAGEQFF
TRBV30	TRBJ2-1	NA	CACQLAGVRDEQFF
TRBV10-3	TRBJ2-7	NA	CAISPGQGLSYEQYF
TRBV19	TRBJ2-1	NA	CASSTGRINEQFF
TRBV18	TRBJ2-1	NA	CASSPTSASYNEQFF
TRBV28	TRBJ2-5	NA	CASSRQGQETQYF
TRBV10-1	TRBJ2-5	NA	CASSEEVGKETQYF
TRBV19	TRBJ2-6	NA	CASSIGLQISGANVLTF
TRBV27	TRBJ2-7	NA	CASSPGTSQLYEQYF
TRBV6-6	TRBJ2-7	NA	CASSYAPLRGIEQYF
TRBV5-8	TRBJ1-1	NA	CASSFRGNTEAFF
TRBV5-8	TRBJ2-3	NA	CASSRTDTQYF
TRBV7-9	TRBJ1-5	NA	CASSSAGEGNQPQHF
TRBV7-6	TRBJ2-1	NA	CASSFGQGAVDEQFF
TRBV7-3	TRBJ2-3	NA	CASSVGGLPDTQYF
TRBV27	TRBJ2-1	NA	CASSFQGAFNEQFF
TRBV14	TRBJ2-5	NA	CASSQAQGRETQYF
TRBV5-1	TRBJ1-2	NA	CASSVDTNYGYTF
TRBV29-1	TRBJ2-1	NA	CSGSGRTYNEQFF
TRBV19	TRBJ2-7	NA	CASSPYNRGLYEQYF
TRBV28	TRBJ2-1	NA	CAAGGAPYNEQFF